Given below is one TCR beta chain in context. Its binding antigen is unknown. No quality values exist for individual bases; no much larger clone is one base distant. Reading the germline V gene gives CDR1 MGHRA and CDR2 YSYEKL. Taken from cysteine to phenylalanine, the CDR3 has 17 residues. Left in the record is the CDR3 DNA by itself, 51 bases read in frame from the first base. The V end loses 0 bases and the J end loses 2 bases, and a stretch of 14 bases separates them. Libraries were made using RACE. The listed sequencing device is NextSeq 500. During library preparation, unique molecular identifiers were attached to individual cDNA molecules so that TCRs could be counted quantitatively and reproducibly. Both TCR alpha and TCR beta chains were sequenced from each blood RNA sample. From the authors' description of their analysis: A median of about 87,000 TCRs per sample was observed, with a range of 23,224 to 690,600. The Decombinator software suite was used to annotate the V, J and CDR3 of the TCR reads. To make PS versus PT1 abundance plots, every sample was subsampled to the same number of TCRs (28,000). Expanded TCRs were defined as absent before sensitization and observed at least eight times at the 2-week time point. TCRdb itself trimmed the public reads at Q25 with fastp, ran MiXCR and retained productive beta chains. CDR3 protein sequences are deduplicated, and each keeps its most common genes and DNA. The V and J calls, along with clone size, are taken from TCRdb and not from the paper's own processing. The sample data list 150,000 to 200,000 distinct CDR3 sequences, and 20% to 25% of these were observed just once. The biggest ten clones account for 2.5% of the sample.

This sample stems from a study of human T cells and chemical hapten exposure (dated by TCRdb to about 2021). Background on the whole study: For sensitization, 2% DPC in acetone was applied to a 2 cm by 2 cm area of upper inner arm skin. Weekly therapeutic DPC doses were additionally applied to the scalp of patients throughout the roughly 23-week study period. Patch testing was performed on the upper back with Finn chambers containing 0.01% DPC, and the patch tests were scored after 6 days according to International Contact Dermatitis Research Group standards. Alopecia areata with under or over 50% scalp involvement, alopecia totalis and alopecia universalis were represented in the patient cohort, which was mostly female. Libraries were combined into a pool for sequencing, and differences in TCR yield between samples came mainly from small differences in library volumes within the pool. In alopecia patients, the study followed how the peripheral blood TCR repertoire changed in vivo over primary and secondary sensitization to diphenylcyclopropenone (DPC), a hapten. Blood samples were taken from patients before sensitization (week 0) and at 2, 6 and about 24 weeks after DPC sensitization. For TCR sequencing, blood came from twenty-nine alopecia patients at anywhere from one to four time points (pre-sensitization, 2, 6 and 24 weeks).

Reading the label with the study, this specimen's time point is: patch test 3, about 24 weeks after DPC sensitization. The treatment or condition label, read with the paper, signifies: therapeutic diphenylcyclopropenone sensitization with weekly scalp DPC. At each patch-test visit, blood was drawn before the patch test was applied. Eligible patients were aged 18 to 70, diagnosed with alopecia, deemed suitable for DPC therapy, and excluded if pregnant. Unfractionated whole blood was collected in Tempus Blood RNA tubes, and total RNA was extracted from that blood. Beyond this particular receptor, the publication reports: Because every patient had alopecia, a presumed autoimmune disease, the patients' immune response might differ from that of healthy individuals. Expanded TCRs formed significantly more large CDR3 similarity clusters than pre-sensitization or healthy control sets, consistent with antigen-driven responses. After repeated subsampling, the strength of the expansion versus patch-test correlation and the threshold at which it became significant changed. The number of TCRs above 1 in 1000 frequency did not change with DPC sensitization; there was no evidence of global repertoire structure alterations. Patch test score correlated positively with the number of PT1 expanded TCRs, reaching significance at thresholds 8, 16 and 32 but not at 4.

The material sequenced was whole blood, taken in connection with sensitization to the hapten diphenylcyclopropenone (DPC). The V and J segments used are TRBV4-1 and TRBJ1-3; the D region possibly corresponds to TRBD1 (5 bases align). This clonotype was sampled from a woman aged 40 to 50 with alopecia areata. Some clones in this sample may be carry-over from other donors' samples. The DNA sequence is TGCGCCAGCAGCCAAGATCCAACCACGGGGGCTGGAAACACCATATATTTT. Its protein product is CASSQDPTTGAGNTIYF.